One and the same sample provided the 26 T cell receptor beta chains below, sequenced in a study of T cells in Graves' hyperthyroidism and ophthalmopathy. Amplified TCR beta CDR3 regions derived from RNA transcripts. HTBI primers were the set used in a first-round RT-PCR of the TCR CDR3. TCRdb ran MiXCR on the multiplex PCR reads and lists one entry per CDR3 protein. This table holds hundreds of thousands of distinct CDR3 sequences, 14% to 15% found once. Specimen: blood. These receptors were taken from a man aged 18-30 years with Graves' ophthalmopathy.

The V call is TRBV11-2, the J call TRBJ2-2, with TRBD2 as a possible D gene (6 bases). The V end lost 7 bases, the J end lost 5 bases, and 20 bases lay between the germline ends. The V gene's germline CDR1 is SGHAT and CDR2 FQNNGV. This CDR3 spans 16 amino acids. The CDR3 here is CASTPRSSGVTGELFF. The CDR3 DNA is TGTGCCAGCACCCCCCGGAGTTCGGGGGTTACCGGGGAGCTGTTTTTT.

This clonotype has at least ten counts. CDR3 sequence: CASSLQGETQYF. The CDR3 nucleotides read TGTGCCAGCAGTTTGCAAGGAGAGACCCAGTACTTC. This chain links TRBV12-3 or TRBV12-4 with TRBJ2-5, with D uncertain. There are 12 residues in the CDR3. V lost 3 bases and J 4 bases, leaving 6 bases between the germline ends.

This clonotype was seen ten or more times. The chain recombines TRBV10-3 with TRBJ2-7, with 8 bases matching TRBD2. The junction had 3 bases not matched to a gene; V was cut back by 8 bases and J by 0 bases. The germline V gene has CDR1 ENHRY and CDR2 SYGVKD. CDR3 length: 13 residues. The CDR3 DNA reads TGTGCCATCGGAAGCGGGAGCTCCTACGAGCAGTACTTC. This codes for CAIGSGSSYEQYF.

The chain employs TRBV6-1 and TRBJ1-3; D ambiguous. The germline V gene encodes CDR1 MNHNS and CDR2 SASEGT. The V and J ends lost 1 base and 0 bases respectively, with 4 bases between them. There are 14 residues in the CDR3. The DNA of the CDR3 is TGTGCCAGCAGTGAAGACAGCTCTGGAAACACCATATATTTT. This codes for CASSEDSSGNTIYF.

The rearrangement joins TRBV9 to TRBJ2-6; D not certain. V was cut by 5 bases and J by 4 bases, with 7 bases left in between. The CDR3 consists of 13 residues. Germline V lookup: CDR1 SGDLS, CDR2 YYNGEE. The CDR3 here is CASRPTGANVLTF. The CDR3 DNA reads TGTGCCAGCAGACCAACAGGGGCCAACGTCCTGACTTTC.

There are many counts of this clonotype. The chain links TRBV3-1 to TRBJ2-1, with 12 bases lining up with TRBD2. The V gene's germline CDR1 is LGHDT and CDR2 YNNKEL (reference sequence). V gave up 4 bases and J gave up 5 bases; unmatched junction bases: 6. The CDR3 consists of 16 residues. The CDR3, as DNA: TGTGCCAGCAGCCGGTGGCTAGCGGGGGGGCACAATGAGCAGTTCTTC. It translates to CASSRWLAGGHNEQFF.

This chain joins TRBV6-5 and TRBJ2-7, with D perhaps TRBD2 (6 bases). The germline gives CDR1 MNHEY, CDR2 SVGAGI. This CDR3 comprises 16 residues. V dropped 6 bases and J dropped 4 bases, with 22 bases sitting between them. Here the CDR3 reads CASRFLSSGVSYEQYF. The DNA of the CDR3 is TGTGCCAGCAGGTTTCTCTCGTCGGGAGTATCTTACGAGCAGTACTTC.

The table lists this clonotype with many counts. This chain links TRBV7-9 with TRBJ1-2, with D possibly TRBD1 on 5 matching bases. V dropped 2 bases and J dropped 8 bases, with 15 bases sitting between them. CDR1 and CDR2 (germline): SEHNR, FQNEAQ (reference sequence). This CDR3 is 14 amino acids long. The CDR3 here is CASSLIRQWGGYTF. The CDR3 coding sequence is TGTGCCAGCAGCTTAATCCGTCAGTGGGGCGGCTACACCTTC.

This clonotype was found many times. The chain couples TRBV30 to TRBJ2-2, with D perhaps matching TRBD1 (6 bases). The CDR3 covers 15 residues. Germline CDR1 and CDR2: GTSNPN and SVGIG (reference sequence). With 2 bases removed from V and 6 bases from J, the gap between germline ends came to 16 bases. Here the CDR3 reads CAWSPPGHFSGELFF. Here the CDR3 DNA reads TGTGCCTGGAGTCCACCGGGACACTTTTCCGGGGAGCTGTTTTTT.

The V call is TRBV13, the J call TRBJ2-7; D gene uncertain. Trimming stripped 6 bases from V and 0 bases from J, with 15 bases between. Germline CDR1 and CDR2: PRHDT and FYEKMQ (reference sequence). There are 15 residues in the CDR3. In nucleotides, the CDR3 is TGTGCCAGCAGGTTCGGGTCCCAGAGCTCCTACGAGCAGTACTTC. Protein product: CASRFGSQSSYEQYF.

This clonotype was detected ten times or more. The chain links TRBV6-1 to TRBJ2-7; 7 bases are shared with TRBD1. With 6 bases clipped from V and 3 bases from J, the junction kept 8 bases outside the gene matches. The CDR3 consists of 14 residues. Germline V lookup: CDR1 MNHNS, CDR2 SASEGT. This CDR3 reads CASRPAGGVYEQYF. CDR3 in DNA: TGTGCCAGCAGACCCGCAGGGGGAGTCTACGAGCAGTACTTC.

This clonotype was seen many times. The rearrangement uses TRBV5-6 and TRBJ2-3; 12 nucleotides agree with TRBD2. The germline gives CDR1 SGHDT, CDR2 YYEEEE. This CDR3 is 18 amino acids long. With 1 base clipped from V and 2 bases from J, the junction kept 8 bases outside the gene matches. The CDR3 spells CASSLTSGGTGHTDTQYF. In DNA form, the CDR3 reads TGTGCCAGCAGCTTGACTAGCGGGGGGACAGGCCACACAGATACGCAGTATTTT. The entire variable domain, with the rest obtained from reference TRBV5-6 and TRBJ2-3, is as follows: DAGVTQSPTHLIKTRGQQVTLRCSPKSGHDTVSWYQQALGQGPQFIFQYYEEEERQRGNFPDRFSGHQFPNYSSELNVNALLLGDSALYLCASSLTSGGTGHTDTQYFGPGTRLTVL.

This clonotype appeared once. This rearrangement joins TRBV30 to TRBJ1-6; 9 positions match TRBD1. In germline, CDR1 is GTSNPN, CDR2 SVGIG (reference sequence). The CDR3 sequence is 14 residues long. V lost 2 bases and J lost 10; bases outside the gene matches: 6. The CDR3 nucleotides are TGTGCCTGGAGTCCGTGGACAGGGGTCTCACCCCTCCACTTT. It translates to CAWSPWTGVSPLHF.

This clonotype occurred many times. The V gene is TRBV27, the J gene TRBJ1-2; the D is unclear. Germline-derived CDR1 and CDR2 are MNHEY and SMNVEV (reference sequence). The CDR3 spans 15 residues. The V end was cut by 6 bases, the J end by 1 base, with 15 bases between. CDR3 loop: CASSLRAWGNYGYTF. The CDR3 DNA reads TGTGCCAGCAGCTTACGAGCATGGGGTAACTATGGCTACACCTTC.

This clonotype was counted between two and nine times. The chain is built from TRBV9 and TRBJ2-7; the match to TRBD1 covers 7 bases. Unmatched junction bases numbered 5, after V lost 0 bases and J lost 2 bases. The CDR3 is 15 amino acids. The germline V gene has CDR1 SGDLS and CDR2 YYNGEE. In DNA form, the CDR3 reads TGTGCCAGCAGCGTAGCTCAGGGGGTGACCTACGAGCAGTACTTC. As protein: CASSVAQGVTYEQYF.

The chain is built from TRBV5-1 and TRBJ1-1; D may be TRBD1 (5 bases). The CDR3 extends over 15 amino acids. Between the trimmed V and J ends, which lost 1 base and 1 base, there was a span of 11 bases. Germline CDR1 reads SGHRS; CDR2 reads YFSETQ. CDR3 nucleotide sequence: TGCGCCAGCAGCTTGAGGGCAGGGACGAACACTGAAGCTTTCTTT. Translation: CASSLRAGTNTEAFF.

The sample holds many counts of this clonotype. The rearrangement joins TRBV6-1 to TRBJ2-3; 8 bases agree with TRBD2. Trimming cost V 3 bases and J 7 bases; bases outside gene matches: 6. CDR1 is MNHNS and CDR2 is SASEGT in the germline V gene. The CDR3 contains 14 residues. CDR3 DNA sequence: TGTGCCAGCAGTGATGGGACTAGTATACATACGCAGTATTTT. Translation: CASSDGTSIHTQYF.

This clonotype was seen a few times. The rearrangement links TRBV7-2 to TRBJ1-6; no clear D gene. This CDR3 spans 16 amino acids. Per the germline V gene, CDR1 is SGHTA and CDR2 is FQGNSA. V was pared by 2 bases and J by 0 bases, with 8 bases between. The CDR3 DNA reads TGTGCCAGCAGCTTAAGGTCCAGCTCCTATAATTCACCCCTCCACTTT. Its translation is CASSLRSSSYNSPLHF.

V usage is TRBV24-1 and J usage is TRBJ1-5; TRBD1 is a possible D gene (6 bases). This CDR3 has 20 amino acids. Germline V gene sequence: CDR1 KGHDR, CDR2 SFDVKD. Trimming took 9 bases from V and 9 from J, leaving 38 bases between them. This CDR3 reads CATGFRGPGQLDSAFLPQHF. The CDR3 bases are TGTGCCACCGGCTTTAGAGGTCCAGGACAGCTAGATTCTGCATTTCTGCCCCAGCATTTT.

The table lists this clonotype with many counts. The V gene is TRBV5-8, the J gene TRBJ2-1; 11 nucleotides agree with TRBD2. V dropped 3 bases and J dropped 0; count of bases not matched to a gene: 5. CDR3 length equals 17 residues. Per germline, CDR1 SGHTS and CDR2 YDEGEE. The CDR3 sequence: CASSSTSGSHSYNEQFF. The CDR3 DNA reads as TGTGCCAGCAGCTCCACTAGCGGGAGTCACTCCTACAATGAGCAGTTCTTC.

This clonotype was seen at least ten times. The CDR3 spells CASSVQGRNGYTF. The CDR3 coding sequence is TGTGCCAGCAGCGTACAGGGTCGGAATGGCTACACCTTC. The genes are TRBV6-1 and TRBJ1-2, with a weak D call TRBD1 (6 bases). The CDR3 runs to 13 residues. V lost 6 bases and J 6 bases, leaving 14 bases between the germline ends. CDR1 MNHNS and CDR2 SASEGT come from the germline V gene.

This chain links TRBV11-2 with TRBJ2-5, with D uncertain. This CDR3 spans 13 amino acids. Between the trimmed V and J ends, which lost 0 bases and 5 bases, there was a span of 7 bases. Germline CDR1 is SGHAT and CDR2 is FQNNGV. As DNA, the CDR3 is TGTGCCAGCAGCTTAGATACCGCGGAGACCCAGTACTTC. It yields the protein CASSLDTAETQYF.

This clonotype was recorded at least ten times. The chain recombines TRBV11-2 with TRBJ1-1; D ambiguous. Germline assignment: CDR1 SGHAT and CDR2 FQNNGV. V was pared by 0 bases and J by 2 bases, with 7 bases between. The CDR3 runs 14 residues. The CDR3 here is CASSLDSANTEAFF. The CDR3 DNA is TGTGCCAGCAGCTTAGATTCGGCAAACACTGAAGCTTTCTTT.

This clonotype has more than one count but fewer than ten. This chain connects TRBV3-1 to TRBJ2-2, with D possibly matching TRBD1 (5 bases). The CDR3 spans 13 residues. The germline V and J ends were trimmed by 0 bases and 8 bases, with 7 bases remaining between them. Germline CDR1 LGHDT, CDR2 YNNKEL (reference sequence). CDR3 nucleotide sequence: TGTGCCAGCAGCCAAGATTACAGGGGGGAGCTGTTTTTT. Protein product: CASSQDYRGELFF.

This clonotype was detected only a few times. An end of the junction differs from the germline gene, which may be a read error. The chain employs TRBV7-7 and TRBJ2-7; D may correspond to TRBD1 or TRBD2 (5 bases each). Germline V gives CDR1 SSHAT, CDR2 FNYEAQ (reference sequence). The CDR3 loop spans 14 amino acids. CDR3 in DNA: TGTGCTAGCAGCCAAGTACTCAGAGGGGACGAGCAGTACTTC. This encodes CASSQVLRGDEQYF.

This clonotype was detected a few times. This rearrangement joins TRBV4-1 to TRBJ1-2, with 10 bases matching TRBD1. V lost 4 bases and J lost 4; bases outside the gene matches: 6. CDR1 and CDR2 (germline): MGHRA, YSYEKL. The CDR3 consists of 15 residues. The CDR3 is CASSLKTGGIYGYTF. Written as DNA, the CDR3 is TGCGCCAGCAGCCTTAAGACAGGGGGCATCTATGGCTACACCTTC.